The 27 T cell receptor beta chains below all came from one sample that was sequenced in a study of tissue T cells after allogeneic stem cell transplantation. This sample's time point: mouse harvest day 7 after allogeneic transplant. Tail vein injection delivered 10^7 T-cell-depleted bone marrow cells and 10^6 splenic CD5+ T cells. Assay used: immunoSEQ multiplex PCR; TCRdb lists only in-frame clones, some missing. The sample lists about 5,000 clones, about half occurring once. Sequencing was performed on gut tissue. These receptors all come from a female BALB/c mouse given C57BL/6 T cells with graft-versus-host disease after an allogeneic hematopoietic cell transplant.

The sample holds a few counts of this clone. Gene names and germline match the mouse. The chain's CDR3 is CASSFGTGGYEQYF. CDR3 bases read: TGTGCAAGCAGCTTCGGGACTGGGGGGTATGAACAGTAC. The gene calls are TRBV16 and TRBJ2-7; 12 nucleotides line up with TRBD2. The read ends 1 residue early relative to the CDR3; the germline J gene fills the gap. V lost 3 bases to trimming and J lost 4 bases; unmatched junction nucleotides: 1. CDR1 is SGHSA and CDR2 is FRNQAP in the germline V gene. The CDR3 covers 14 residues. The full variable domain, completed using reference TRBV16 and TRBJ2-7, is NAGVIQTPRHKVTGKGQEATLWCEPISGHSAVFWYRQTIVQGLEFLTYFRNQAPIDDSGMPKERFSAQMPNQSHSTLKIQSTQPQDSAVYLCASSFGTGGYEQYFGPGTRLTVL.

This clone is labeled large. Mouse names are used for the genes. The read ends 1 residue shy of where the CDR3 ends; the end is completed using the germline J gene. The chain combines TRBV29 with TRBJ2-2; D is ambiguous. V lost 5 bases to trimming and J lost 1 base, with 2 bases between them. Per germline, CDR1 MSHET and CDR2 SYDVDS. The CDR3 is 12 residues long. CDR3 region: CASSGNTGQLYF. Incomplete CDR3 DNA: TGTGCTAGCAGTGGAAACACCGGGCAGCTCTAC.

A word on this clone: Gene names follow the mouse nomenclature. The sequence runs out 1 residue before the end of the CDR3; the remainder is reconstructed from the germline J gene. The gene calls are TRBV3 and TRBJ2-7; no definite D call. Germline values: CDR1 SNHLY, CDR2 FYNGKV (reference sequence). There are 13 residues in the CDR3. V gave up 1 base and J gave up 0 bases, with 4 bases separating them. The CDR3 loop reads CASSLVNSYEQYF. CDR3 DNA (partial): TGTGCCAGCAGCTTAGTCAACTCCTATGAACAGTAC. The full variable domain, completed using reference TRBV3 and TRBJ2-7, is GPKVLQIPSHQIIDMGQMVTLNCDPVSNHLYFYWYKQILGQQMEFLVNFYNGKVMEKSKLFKDQFSVERPDGSYFTLKIQPTALEDSAVYFCASSLVNSYEQYFGPGTRLTVL.

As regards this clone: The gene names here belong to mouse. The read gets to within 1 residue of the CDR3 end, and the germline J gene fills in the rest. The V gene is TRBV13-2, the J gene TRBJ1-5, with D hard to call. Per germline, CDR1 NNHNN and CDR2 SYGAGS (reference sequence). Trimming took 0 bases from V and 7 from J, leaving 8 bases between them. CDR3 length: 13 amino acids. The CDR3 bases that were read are TGTGCCAGCGGTGATGTTGAGGGACAGGCTCCGCTT. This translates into CASGDVEGQAPL. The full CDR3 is CASGDVEGQAPLF.

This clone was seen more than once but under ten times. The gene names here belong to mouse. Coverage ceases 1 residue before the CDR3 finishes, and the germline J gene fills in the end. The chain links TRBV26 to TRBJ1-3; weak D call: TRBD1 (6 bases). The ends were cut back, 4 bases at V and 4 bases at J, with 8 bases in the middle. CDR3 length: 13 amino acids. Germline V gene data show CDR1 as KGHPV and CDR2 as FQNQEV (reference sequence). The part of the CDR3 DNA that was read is TGTGCCAGCAGTCCAGGGGTGGGAAATACGCTCTAT. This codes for CASSPGVGNTLY. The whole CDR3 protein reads CASSPGVGNTLYF.

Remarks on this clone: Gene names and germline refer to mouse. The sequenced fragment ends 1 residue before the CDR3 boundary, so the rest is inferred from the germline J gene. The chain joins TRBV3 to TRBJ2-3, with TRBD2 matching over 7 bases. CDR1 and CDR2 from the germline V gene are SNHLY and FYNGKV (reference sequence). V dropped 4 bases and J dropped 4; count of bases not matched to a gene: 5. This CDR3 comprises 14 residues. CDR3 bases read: TGTGCCAGCAGCTCCTACTGGGGTCCAGAAACGCTGTAT. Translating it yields CASSSYWGPETLY. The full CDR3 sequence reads CASSSYWGPETLYF. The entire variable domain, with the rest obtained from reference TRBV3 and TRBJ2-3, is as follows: GPKVLQIPSHQIIDMGQMVTLNCDPVSNHLYFYWYKQILGQQMEFLVNFYNGKVMEKSKLFKDQFSVERPDGSYFTLKIQPTALEDSAVYFCASSSYWGPETLYFGSGTRLTVL.

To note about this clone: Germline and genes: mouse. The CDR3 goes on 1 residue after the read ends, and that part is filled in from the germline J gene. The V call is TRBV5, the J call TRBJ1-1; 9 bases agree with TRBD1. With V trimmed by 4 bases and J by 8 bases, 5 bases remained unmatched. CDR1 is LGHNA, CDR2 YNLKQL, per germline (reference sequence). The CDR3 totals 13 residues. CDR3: CASSLTGGAEVFF. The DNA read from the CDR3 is TGTGCCAGCAGCCTCACAGGGGGCGCTGAAGTCTTC.

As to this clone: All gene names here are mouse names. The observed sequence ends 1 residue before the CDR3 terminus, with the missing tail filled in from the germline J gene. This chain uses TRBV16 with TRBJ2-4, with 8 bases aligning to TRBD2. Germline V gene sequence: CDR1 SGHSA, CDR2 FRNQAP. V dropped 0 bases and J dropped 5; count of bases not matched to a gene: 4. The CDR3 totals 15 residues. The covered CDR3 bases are TGTGCAAGCAGCTTAGATGGGGGGGTCCGAAACACCTTGTAC. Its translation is CASSLDGGVRNTLY. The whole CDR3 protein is CASSLDGGVRNTLYF. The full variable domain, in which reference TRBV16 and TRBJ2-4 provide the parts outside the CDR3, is NAGVIQTPRHKVTGKGQEATLWCEPISGHSAVFWYRQTIVQGLEFLTYFRNQAPIDDSGMPKERFSAQMPNQSHSTLKIQSTQPQDSAVYLCASSLDGGVRNTLYFGAGTRLSVL.

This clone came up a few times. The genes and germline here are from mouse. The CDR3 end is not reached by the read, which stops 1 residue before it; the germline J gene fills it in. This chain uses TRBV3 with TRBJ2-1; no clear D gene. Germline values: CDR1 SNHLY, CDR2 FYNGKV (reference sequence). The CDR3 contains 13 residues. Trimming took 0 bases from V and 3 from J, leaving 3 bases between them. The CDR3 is CASSLAGYAEQFF. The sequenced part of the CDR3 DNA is TGTGCCAGCAGCTTAGCGGGCTATGCTGAGCAGTTC.

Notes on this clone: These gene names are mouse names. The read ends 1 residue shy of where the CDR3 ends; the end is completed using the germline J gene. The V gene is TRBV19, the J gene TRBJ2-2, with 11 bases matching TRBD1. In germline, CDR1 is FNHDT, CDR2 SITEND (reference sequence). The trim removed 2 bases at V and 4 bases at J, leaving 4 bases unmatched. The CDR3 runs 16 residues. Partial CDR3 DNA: TGTGCCAGCAGTATTCGGACAGGGGGCAGCACCGGGCAGCTCTAC. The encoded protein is CASSIRTGGSTGQLY. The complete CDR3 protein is CASSIRTGGSTGQLYF.

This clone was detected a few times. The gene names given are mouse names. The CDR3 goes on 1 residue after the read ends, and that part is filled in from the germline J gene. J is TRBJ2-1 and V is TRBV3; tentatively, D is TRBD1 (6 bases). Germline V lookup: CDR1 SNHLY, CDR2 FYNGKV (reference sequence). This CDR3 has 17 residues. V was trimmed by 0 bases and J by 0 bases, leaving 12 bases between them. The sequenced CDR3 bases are TGTGCCAGCAGCTTAGCGCGGGACATAAATAACTATGCTGAGCAGTTC. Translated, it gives CASSLARDINNYAEQF. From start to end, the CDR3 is CASSLARDINNYAEQFF.

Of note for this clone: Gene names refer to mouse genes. CDR3 region: CASSLSGGPGQLYF. The part of the CDR3 DNA that was read is TGTGCAAGCAGCTTATCGGGGGGGCCCGGGCAGCTCTAC. The chain has TRBV16 and TRBJ2-2; 8 bases are shared with TRBD2. Sequencing ends 1 residue short of the CDR3 end; the germline J gene provides the rest. Germline values: CDR1 SGHSA, CDR2 FRNQAP. Trimming took 2 bases from V and 6 from J; bases not matched to a gene: 2. The CDR3 runs to 14 residues.

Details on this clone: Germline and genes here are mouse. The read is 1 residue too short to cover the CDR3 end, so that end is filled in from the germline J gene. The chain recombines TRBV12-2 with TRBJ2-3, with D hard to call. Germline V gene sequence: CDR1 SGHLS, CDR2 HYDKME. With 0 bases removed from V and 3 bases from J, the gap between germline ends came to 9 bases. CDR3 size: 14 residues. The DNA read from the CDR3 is TGTGCCAGCTCTCTCGACGGGTGGGCAGAAACGCTGTAT. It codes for CASSLDGWAETLY. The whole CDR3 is CASSLDGWAETLYF.

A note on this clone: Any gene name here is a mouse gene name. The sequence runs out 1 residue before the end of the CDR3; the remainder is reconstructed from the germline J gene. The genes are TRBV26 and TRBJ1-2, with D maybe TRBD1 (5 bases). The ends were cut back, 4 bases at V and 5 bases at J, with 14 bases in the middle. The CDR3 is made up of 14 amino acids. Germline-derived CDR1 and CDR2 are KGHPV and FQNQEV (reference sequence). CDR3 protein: CASSRRGLGSDYTF. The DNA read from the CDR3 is TGTGCCAGCAGTCGACGGGGACTGGGGTCCGACTACACC.

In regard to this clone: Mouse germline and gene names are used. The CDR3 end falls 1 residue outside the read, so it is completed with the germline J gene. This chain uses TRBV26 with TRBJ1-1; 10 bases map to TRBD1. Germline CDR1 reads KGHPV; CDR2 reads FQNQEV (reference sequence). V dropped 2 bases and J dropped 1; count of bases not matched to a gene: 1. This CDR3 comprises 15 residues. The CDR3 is CASSLGQGENTEVFF. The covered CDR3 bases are TGTGCCAGCAGTCTGGGACAGGGGGAAAACACAGAAGTCTTC.

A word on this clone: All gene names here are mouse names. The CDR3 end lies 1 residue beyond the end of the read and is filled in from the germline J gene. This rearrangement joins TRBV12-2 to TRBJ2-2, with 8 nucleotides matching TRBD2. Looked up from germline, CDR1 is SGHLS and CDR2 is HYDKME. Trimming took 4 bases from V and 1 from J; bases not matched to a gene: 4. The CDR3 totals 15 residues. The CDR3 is CASSQDWENTGQLYF. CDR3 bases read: TGTGCCAGCTCCCAGGACTGGGAAAACACCGGGCAGCTCTAC.

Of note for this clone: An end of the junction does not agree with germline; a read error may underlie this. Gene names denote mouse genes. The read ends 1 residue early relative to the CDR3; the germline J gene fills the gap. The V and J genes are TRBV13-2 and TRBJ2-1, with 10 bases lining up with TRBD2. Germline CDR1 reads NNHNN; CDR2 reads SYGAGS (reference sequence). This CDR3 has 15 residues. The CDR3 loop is CASSDWTGGYAEQFF. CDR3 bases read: TGTGCCAGCAGTGATTGGACTGGGGGCTATGCTGAGCAGTTC.

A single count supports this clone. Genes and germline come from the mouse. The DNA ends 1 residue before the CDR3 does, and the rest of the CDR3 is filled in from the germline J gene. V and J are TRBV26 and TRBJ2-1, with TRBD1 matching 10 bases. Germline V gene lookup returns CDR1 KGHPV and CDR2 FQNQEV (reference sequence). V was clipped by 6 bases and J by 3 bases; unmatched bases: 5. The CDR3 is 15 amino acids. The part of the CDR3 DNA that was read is TGTGCCAGCAGGGCCGGGACAGGGGTCTATGCTGAGCAGTTC. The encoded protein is CASRAGTGVYAEQF. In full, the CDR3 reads CASRAGTGVYAEQFF.

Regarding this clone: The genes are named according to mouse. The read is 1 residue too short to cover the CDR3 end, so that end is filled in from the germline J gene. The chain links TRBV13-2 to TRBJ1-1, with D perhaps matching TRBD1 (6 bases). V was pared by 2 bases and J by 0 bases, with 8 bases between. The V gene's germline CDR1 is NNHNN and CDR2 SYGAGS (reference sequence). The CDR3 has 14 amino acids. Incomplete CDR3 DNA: TGTGCCAGCGGTGAAGGGGGGCCAAACACAGAAGTCTTC. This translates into CASGEGGPNTEVF. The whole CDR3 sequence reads CASGEGGPNTEVFF.

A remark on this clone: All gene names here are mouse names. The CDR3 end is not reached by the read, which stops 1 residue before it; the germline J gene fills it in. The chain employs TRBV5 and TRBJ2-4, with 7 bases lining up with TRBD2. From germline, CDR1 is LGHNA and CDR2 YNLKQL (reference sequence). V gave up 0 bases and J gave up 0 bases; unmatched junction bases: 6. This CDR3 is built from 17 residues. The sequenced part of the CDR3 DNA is TGTGCCAGCAGCCAAGATCTTGGGGGGTCTAGTCAAAACACCTTGTAC. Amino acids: CASSQDLGGSSQNTLY. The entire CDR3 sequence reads CASSQDLGGSSQNTLYF.

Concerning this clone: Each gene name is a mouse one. CDR3 loop: CASSLYTEVFF. The DNA read from the CDR3 is TGTGCCAGCAGTCTGTACACAGAAGTCTTC. The chain recombines TRBV26 with TRBJ1-1; D remains unclear. Read data end 1 residue before the CDR3 end; the end is taken from the germline J gene. Trimming took off 1 base at V and 3 bases at J, with 0 bases between the two ends. Germline loops: CDR1 KGHPV, CDR2 FQNQEV (reference sequence). This CDR3 contains 11 residues.

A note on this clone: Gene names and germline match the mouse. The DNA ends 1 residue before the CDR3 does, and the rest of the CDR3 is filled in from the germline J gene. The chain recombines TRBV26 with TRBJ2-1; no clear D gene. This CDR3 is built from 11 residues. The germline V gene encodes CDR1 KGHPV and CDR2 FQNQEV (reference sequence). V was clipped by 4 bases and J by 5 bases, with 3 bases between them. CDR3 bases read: TGTGCCAGCAGTCAAGATGCTGAGCAGTTC. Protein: CASSQDAEQF. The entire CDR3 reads CASSQDAEQFF.

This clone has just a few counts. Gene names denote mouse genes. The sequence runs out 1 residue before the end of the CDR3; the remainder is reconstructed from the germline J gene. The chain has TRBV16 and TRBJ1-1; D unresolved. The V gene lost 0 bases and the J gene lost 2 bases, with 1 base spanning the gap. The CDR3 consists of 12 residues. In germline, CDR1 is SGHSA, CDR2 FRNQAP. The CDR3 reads CASSLDNTEVFF. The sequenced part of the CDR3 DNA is TGTGCAAGCAGCTTAGATAACACAGAAGTCTTC.

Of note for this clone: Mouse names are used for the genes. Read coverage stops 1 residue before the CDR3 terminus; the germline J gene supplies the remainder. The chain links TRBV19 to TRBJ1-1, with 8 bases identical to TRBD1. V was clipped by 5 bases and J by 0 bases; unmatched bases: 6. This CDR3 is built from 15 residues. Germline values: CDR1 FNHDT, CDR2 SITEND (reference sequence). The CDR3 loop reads CASSEPGQANTEVFF. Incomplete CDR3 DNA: TGTGCCAGCAGCGAGCCGGGACAGGCAAACACAGAAGTCTTC.

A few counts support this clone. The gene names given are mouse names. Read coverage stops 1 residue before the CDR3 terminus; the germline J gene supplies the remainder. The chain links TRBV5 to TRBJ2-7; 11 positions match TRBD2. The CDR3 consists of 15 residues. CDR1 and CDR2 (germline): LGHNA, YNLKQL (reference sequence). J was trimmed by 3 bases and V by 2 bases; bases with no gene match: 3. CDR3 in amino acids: CASSQSGLGVYEQYF. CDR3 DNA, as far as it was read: TGTGCCAGCAGCCAATCGGGACTGGGGGTCTATGAACAGTAC.

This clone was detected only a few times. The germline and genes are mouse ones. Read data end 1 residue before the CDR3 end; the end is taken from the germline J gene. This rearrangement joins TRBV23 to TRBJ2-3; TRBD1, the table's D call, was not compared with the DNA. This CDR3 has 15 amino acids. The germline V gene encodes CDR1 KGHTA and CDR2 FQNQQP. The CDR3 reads CSSSPGTGGLETLYF. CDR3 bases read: TGCTCCAGCAGTCCCGGGACAGGGGGCCTAGAAACGCTGTAT.

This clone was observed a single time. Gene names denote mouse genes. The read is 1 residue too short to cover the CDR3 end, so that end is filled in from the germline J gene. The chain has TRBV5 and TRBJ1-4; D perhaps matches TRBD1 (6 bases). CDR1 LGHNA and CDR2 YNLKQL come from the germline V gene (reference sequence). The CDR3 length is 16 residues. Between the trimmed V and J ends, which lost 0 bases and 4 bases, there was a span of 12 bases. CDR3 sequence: CASSQDGGTNNERLFF. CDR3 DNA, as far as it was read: TGTGCCAGCAGCCAAGATGGTGGGACAAACAACGAAAGATTATTT.